This section outlines one T cell receptor beta chain sequence together with its context. Antigen: not known. This specimen comes from a study of radiotherapy plus CTLA-4 blockade in lung cancer. Findings and limits, study-wide: Subsequent to radiotherapy plus ipilimumab, tumor-derived TCR clones underwent expansion in blood.

This CDR3 spans 12 amino acids. With 2 bases removed from V and 5 bases from J, the gap between germline ends came to 6 bases. Per the germline V gene, CDR1 is MDHEN and CDR2 is SYDVKM. The table came from immunoSEQ multiplex PCR; TCRdb's copy has only in-frame clones and leaves some out. The data hold roughly 30,000 clones, with about 72% observed a single time. Focal radiation was given together with CTLA-4 blockade (ipilimumab) to patients with chemo-refractory metastatic non-small-cell lung cancer. This chain uses TRBV28 with TRBJ1-1, with D unresolved. The input for sequencing was peripheral blood, taken from a patient treated with radiotherapy plus ipilimumab. This receptor was taken from a human donor with non-small cell lung cancer who had stable disease on radiotherapy plus ipilimumab. The DNA of the CDR3 is TGTGCCAGCAGTTTACTAGGGACTGAAGCTTTCTTT. Protein product: CASSLLGTEAFF.